Shown below are 8 T cell receptor beta chains from a single sample sequenced in a study of T-cell memory formation after mild COVID-19. One entry per CDR3 protein results from TCRdb running MiXCR on the 5' RACE reads. The table has roughly 450,000 distinct CDR3 sequences, about 20% seen once; the top ten hold more than 9%. Material: PBMCs or a T cell subset sorted from them (not recorded which). All receptors come from an adult woman who had mild COVID-19 (a few samples of this study predate the infection). Cell type and time point are not known.

Details on this clonotype: A read error may be the cause here, since a much bigger clone is one base away. The chain joins TRBV6-2 or TRBV6-3 to TRBJ1-1, with D possibly matching TRBD1 (5 bases). Germline V CDR1 and CDR2: MNHEY, SVGEGT. CDR3 length: 13 amino acids. CDR3 residues: CASNHQGATEALF. For the CDR3, the DNA is TGTGCCAGCAACCATCAGGGCGCCACTGAAGCTTTATTT.

This clonotype was seen a handful of times. The CDR3 coding sequence is TGTGCCATCACCCAACAGGGTATAGGCTCCTACGAGCAGTACTTC. Amino acids: CAITQQGIGSYEQYF. This rearrangement joins TRBV10-3 to TRBJ2-7; a weak D match, TRBD1 (6 bases). V lost 7 bases and J lost 0, with 16 bases in between. This CDR3 is built from 15 residues. In germline, CDR1 is ENHRY, CDR2 SYGVKD.

This sequence joins TRBV12-3 or TRBV12-4 and TRBJ2-2; D remains ambiguous. CDR3 length: 14 residues. V was cut by 6 bases and J by 0 bases, with 8 bases left in between. DNA for the CDR3: TGTGCCAGCAGAAGGTCAGCGAACACCGGGGAGCTGTTTTTT. Amino acid sequence: CASRRSANTGELFF.

The sample holds a few counts of this clonotype. CDR3 sequence: CATSTVTGQGLEQFF. Here the CDR3 DNA reads TGTGCCACCAGTACCGTGACAGGACAGGGTTTAGAGCAGTTCTTC. The chain uses TRBV24-1 and TRBJ2-1; 8 bases are shared with TRBD1. The V segment lost 6 bases and the J segment 10 bases; nucleotides outside the gene matches: 13. Germline lookup yields CDR1 KGHDR and CDR2 SFDVKD. This CDR3 is built from 15 residues.

This clonotype showed up many times. V and J are TRBV12-3 or TRBV12-4 and TRBJ2-1; TRBD2 matches 7 bases. The CDR3 spans 14 residues. V lost 6 bases and J lost 8; bases outside the gene matches: 10. This chain's CDR3 is CASSLGLRDHEQFF. As DNA, the CDR3 is TGTGCCAGCAGCTTGGGACTAAGAGACCATGAGCAGTTCTTC.

V gene TRBV7-2 combines with J gene TRBJ1-4; D may be TRBD1 (5 bases). Germline CDR1 and CDR2: SGHTA and FQGNSA. The CDR3 is 14 residues long. Trimming removed 0 bases from V and 7 bases from J, with 9 bases in between. Written as DNA, the CDR3 is TGTGCCAGCAGCTTAGCAGGGCAGGGTGAAAAACTGTTTTTT. Amino acids: CASSLAGQGEKLFF.

This clonotype has only a few counts. The chain joins TRBV12-3 or TRBV12-4 to TRBJ1-2; D not certain. This CDR3 is built from 14 residues. Trimming removed 6 bases at V and 4 bases at J, with 15 bases between. This CDR3 is CASRRSDLSYGYTF. For the CDR3, the DNA is TGTGCCAGCAGGCGATCAGATTTATCCTATGGCTACACCTTC.

This clonotype was recorded a few times. The chain couples TRBV7-6 to TRBJ2-7, with 10 bases aligning to TRBD1. The CDR3 runs to 14 residues. V was clipped by 6 bases and J by 6 bases; unmatched bases: 8. Germline CDR1 is SGHVS and CDR2 is FNYEAQ. CDR3 nucleotides: TGTGCCAGCAGTAACCGGGACAGGGGAACCGAGCAGTACTTC. It translates to CASSNRDRGTEQYF.